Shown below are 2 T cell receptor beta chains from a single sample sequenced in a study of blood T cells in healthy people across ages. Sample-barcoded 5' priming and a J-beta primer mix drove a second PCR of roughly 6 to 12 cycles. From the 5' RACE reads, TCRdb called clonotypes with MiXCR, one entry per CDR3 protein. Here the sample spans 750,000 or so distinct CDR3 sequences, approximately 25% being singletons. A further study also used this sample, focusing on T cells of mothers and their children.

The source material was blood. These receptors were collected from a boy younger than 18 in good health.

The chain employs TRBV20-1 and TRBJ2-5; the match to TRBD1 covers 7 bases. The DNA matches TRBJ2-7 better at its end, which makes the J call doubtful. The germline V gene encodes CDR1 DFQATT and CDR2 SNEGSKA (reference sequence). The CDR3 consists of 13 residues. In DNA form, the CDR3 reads TGCAGTGCTCTGACAGGGCCGTCCTACGAGCAGTACTTC. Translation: CSALTGPSYEQYF.

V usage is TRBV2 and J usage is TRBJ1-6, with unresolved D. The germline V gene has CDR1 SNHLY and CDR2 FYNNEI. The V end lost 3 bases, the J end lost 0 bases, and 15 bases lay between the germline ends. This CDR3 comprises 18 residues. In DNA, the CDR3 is TGTGCCAGCAGTGAGGGCAGAGCTGCGAGCTCCTATAATTCACCCCTCCACTTT. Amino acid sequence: CASSEGRAASSYNSPLHF. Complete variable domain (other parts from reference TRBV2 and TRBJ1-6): EPEVTQTPSHQVTQMGQEVILRCVPISNHLYFYWYRQILGQKVEFLVSFYNNEISEKSEIFDDQFSVERPDGSNFTLKIRSTKLEDSAMYFCASSEGRAASSYNSPLHFGNGTRLTVT.